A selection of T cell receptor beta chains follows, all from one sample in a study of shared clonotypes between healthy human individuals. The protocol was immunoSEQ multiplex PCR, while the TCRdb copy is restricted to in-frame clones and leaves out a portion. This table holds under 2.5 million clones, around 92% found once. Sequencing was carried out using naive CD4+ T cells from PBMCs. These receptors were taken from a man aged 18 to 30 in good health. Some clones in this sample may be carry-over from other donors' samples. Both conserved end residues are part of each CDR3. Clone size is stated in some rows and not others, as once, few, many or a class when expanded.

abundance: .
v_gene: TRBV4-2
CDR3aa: CASSQEIYGRSSFSIDTQYF

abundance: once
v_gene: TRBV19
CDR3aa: CASSPLGGQGISDTQYF

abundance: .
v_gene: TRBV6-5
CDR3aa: CASRTGGIYNSPLHF

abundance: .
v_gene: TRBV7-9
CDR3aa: CASSTIDVANVLTF

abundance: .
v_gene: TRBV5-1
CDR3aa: CASSPGRAAQETQYF

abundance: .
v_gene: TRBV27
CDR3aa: CASSLSRWAAGNEKLFF

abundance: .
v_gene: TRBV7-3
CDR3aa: CASSLTSGRAEENEQFF

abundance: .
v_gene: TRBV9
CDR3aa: CASSVTSGILEQYF

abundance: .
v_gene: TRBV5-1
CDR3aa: CASSPGVLAGTGELFF

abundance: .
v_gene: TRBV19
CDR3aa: CASRVNSAENTEAFF

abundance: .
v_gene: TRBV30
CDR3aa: CARQTNYGYTF

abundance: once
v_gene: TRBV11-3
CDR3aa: CASSLRGGEKLFF

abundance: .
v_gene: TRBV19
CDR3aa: CASRGSGKNIQYF

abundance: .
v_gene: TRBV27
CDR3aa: CASSLSGEFPEQYF

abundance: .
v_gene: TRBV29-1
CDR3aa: CSVALRQGAFEQYF

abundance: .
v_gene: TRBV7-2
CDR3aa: CASSFGGDQPQHF

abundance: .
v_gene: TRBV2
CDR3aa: CASSLLGGKTGPQHF

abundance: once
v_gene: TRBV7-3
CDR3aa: CASSLIRQGGTEAFF

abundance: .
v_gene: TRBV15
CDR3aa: CATSPGFTGNTIYF

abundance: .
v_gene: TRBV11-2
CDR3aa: CASPTSGRRNTGELFF

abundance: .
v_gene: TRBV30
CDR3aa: CAWSVPTSGNYEQYF

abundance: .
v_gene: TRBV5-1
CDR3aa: CASSLGQGNTGELFF

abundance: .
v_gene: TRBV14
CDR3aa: CASSPFRGRYEQYF

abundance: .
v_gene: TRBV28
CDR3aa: CASSYRGLAFF

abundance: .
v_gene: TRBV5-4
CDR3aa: CASSSGLAGDNEQFF

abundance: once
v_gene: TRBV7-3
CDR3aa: CASSSRGLDDYEQFF

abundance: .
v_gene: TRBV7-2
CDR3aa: CASSLGSGETQYF

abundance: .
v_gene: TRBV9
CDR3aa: CASSRRGDEKLFF